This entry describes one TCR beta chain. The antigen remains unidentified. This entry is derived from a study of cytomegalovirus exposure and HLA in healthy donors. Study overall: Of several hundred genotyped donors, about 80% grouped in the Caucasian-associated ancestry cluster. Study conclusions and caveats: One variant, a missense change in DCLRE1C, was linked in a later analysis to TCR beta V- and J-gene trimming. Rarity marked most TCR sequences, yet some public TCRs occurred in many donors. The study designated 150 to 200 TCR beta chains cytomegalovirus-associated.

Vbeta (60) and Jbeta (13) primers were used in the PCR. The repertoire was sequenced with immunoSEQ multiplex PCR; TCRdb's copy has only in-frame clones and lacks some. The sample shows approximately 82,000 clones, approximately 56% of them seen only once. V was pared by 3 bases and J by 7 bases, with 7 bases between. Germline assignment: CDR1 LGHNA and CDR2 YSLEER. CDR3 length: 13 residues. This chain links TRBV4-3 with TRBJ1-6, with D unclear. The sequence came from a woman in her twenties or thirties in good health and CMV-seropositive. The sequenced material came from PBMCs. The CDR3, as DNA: TGCGCCAGCAGCCACAGGTACAATTCACCCCTCCACTTT. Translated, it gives CASSHRYNSPLHF.